The next 5 T cell receptor beta chains were all read from a single sample in a study of blood T cells in healthy people across ages. A sample-barcoded 5' primer and a J-beta primer mix were used in a second PCR of roughly 7 to 11 cycles. TCRdb reprocessed the 5' RACE reads with MiXCR, giving one entry per CDR3 protein. The sample yields 920,000 or so distinct CDR3 sequences, around 43% seen once. The specimen was blood. The receptor set was obtained from a woman aged 55-69 years in good health.

V gene TRBV12-3 or TRBV12-4 combines with J gene TRBJ1-5; D is unclear. V was trimmed by 4 bases and J by 9 bases, leaving 10 bases between them. The CDR3 has 12 residues. This CDR3 reads CASSSVSRPQHF. CDR3 DNA sequence: TGTGCCAGCAGTTCCGTTAGCCGGCCCCAGCATTTT.

J is TRBJ2-4 and V is TRBV28, with 12 bases matching TRBD2. The J call could be wrong; TRBJ2-7 is a better fit for the DNA end. The CDR3 totals 15 residues. The germline gives CDR1 MDHEN, CDR2 SYDVKM. For the CDR3, the DNA is TGTGCCAGCACCGCGACTAGCGGGAGCTACTACGAGCAGTACTTC. It is translated as CASTATSGSYYEQYF.

V usage is TRBV12-3 or TRBV12-4 and J usage is TRBJ2-1; 9 nucleotides agree with TRBD2. V lost 10 bases, J lost 2 bases, and 9 bases stayed unmatched. This CDR3 has 15 residues. The CDR3 DNA is TGTGCCAACTCACGCGGGAGGGCCCCCTACAATGAGCAGTTCTTC. This translates into CANSRGRAPYNEQFF.

This clonotype was seen only a few times. J is TRBJ2-7 and V is TRBV2; 10 bases map to TRBD1. The CDR3 sequence is 16 residues long. Trimming took 7 bases from V and 6 from J; bases not matched to a gene: 15. From germline, CDR1 is SNHLY and CDR2 FYNNEI. Written as DNA, the CDR3 is TGTGCCAGCACCCGGGACAGGGGTTTCGGTTGGCGCGAGCAGTACTTC. Protein sequence: CASTRDRGFGWREQYF.

Here the CDR3 reads CASSWGERTGTGELFF. CDR3 DNA: TGCGCCAGCAGCTGGGGTGAGAGGACAGGCACCGGGGAGCTGTTTTTT. V usage is TRBV5-1 and J usage is TRBJ2-2, with 7 positions matching TRBD1. Trimming at V came to 3 bases and at J to 4 bases, leaving 9 bases not matched to a gene. This CDR3 is 16 amino acids long. Germline-derived CDR1 and CDR2 are SGHRS and YFSETQ.